This TCR beta chain was sequenced in a study of cytomegalovirus exposure and HLA in healthy donors. Looking at the study overall: A later analysis reported the 90 to 150 validation repertoires used the same platform as the roughly 700 first-cohort repertoires.

This clone was picked up a small number of times. As yet, its antigen is unknown. Separate from the approximately 670-subject first cohort was the roughly 130-subject validation cohort, to which the donors belonged. Whole-study results and caveats: First-cohort TCR clusters tended to co-occur in the roughly 120 validation repertoires, a later analysis found. Many donors carried some public TCRs, although rarity characterized most TCR sequences.

Data came from immunoSEQ multiplex PCR; TCRdb stores just in-frame clones and leaves some out. The sample includes 180,000 or so clones, roughly 82% seen only once; the top ten take roughly 13%. V lost 6 bases to trimming and J lost 0 bases, with 17 bases between them. The CDR3 has 17 amino acids. Germline CDR1 reads SNHLY; CDR2 reads FYNNEI. Sequencing was performed on PBMCs. The sequence came from a woman in her twenties or thirties in good health and CMV-seropositive. V gene TRBV2 combines with J gene TRBJ1-4, with a weak D call TRBD1 (6 bases). The CDR3 DNA follows: TGTGCCAGCAGAAAACCGGGACACTTAACAACTAATGAAAAACTGTTTTTT. Translating gives CASRKPGHLTTNEKLFF.